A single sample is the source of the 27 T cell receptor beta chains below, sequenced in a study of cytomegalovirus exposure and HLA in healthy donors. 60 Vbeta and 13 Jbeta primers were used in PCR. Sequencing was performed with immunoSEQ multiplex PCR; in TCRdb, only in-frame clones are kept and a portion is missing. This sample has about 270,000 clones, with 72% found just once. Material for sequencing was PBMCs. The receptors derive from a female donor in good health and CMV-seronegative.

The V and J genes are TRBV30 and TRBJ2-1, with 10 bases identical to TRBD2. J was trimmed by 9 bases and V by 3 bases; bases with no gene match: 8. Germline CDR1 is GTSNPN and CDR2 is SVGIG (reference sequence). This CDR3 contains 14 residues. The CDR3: CAWRSGRARGEQFF. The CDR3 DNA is TGTGCCTGGAGGAGCGGGAGGGCTAGGGGTGAGCAGTTCTTC.

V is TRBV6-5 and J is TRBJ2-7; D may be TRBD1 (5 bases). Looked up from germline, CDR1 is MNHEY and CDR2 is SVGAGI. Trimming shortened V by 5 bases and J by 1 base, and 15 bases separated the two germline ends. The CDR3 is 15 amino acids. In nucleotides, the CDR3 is TGTGCCAGCAGTCTACGTCAGGGCGAGTCCTACGAGCAGTACTTC. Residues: CASSLRQGESYEQYF.

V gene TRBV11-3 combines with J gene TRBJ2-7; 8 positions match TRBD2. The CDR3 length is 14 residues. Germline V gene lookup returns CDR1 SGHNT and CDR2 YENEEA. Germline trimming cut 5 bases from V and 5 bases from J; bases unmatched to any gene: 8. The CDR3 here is CASSRGLVSDEQYF. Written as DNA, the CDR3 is TGTGCCAGCAGCAGGGGACTAGTTAGCGACGAGCAGTACTTC.

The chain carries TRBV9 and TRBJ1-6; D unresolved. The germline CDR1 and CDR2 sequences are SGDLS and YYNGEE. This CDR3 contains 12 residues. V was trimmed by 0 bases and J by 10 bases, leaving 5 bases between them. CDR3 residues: CASSVDSSPLHF. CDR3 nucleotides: TGTGCCAGCAGCGTAGATAGCTCACCCCTCCACTTT. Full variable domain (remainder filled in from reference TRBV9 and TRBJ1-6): DSGVTQTPKHLITATGQRVTLRCSPRSGDLSVYWYQQSLDQGLQFLIQYYNGEERAKGNILERFSAQQFPDLHSELNLSSLELGDSALYFCASSVDSSPLHFGNGTRLTVT.

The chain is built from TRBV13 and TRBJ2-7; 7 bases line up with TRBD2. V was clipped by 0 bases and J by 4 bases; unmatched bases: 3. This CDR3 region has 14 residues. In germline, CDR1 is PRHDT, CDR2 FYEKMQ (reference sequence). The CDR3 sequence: CASSLGSLAYEQYF. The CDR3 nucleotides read TGTGCCAGCAGCTTAGGATCACTAGCGTACGAGCAGTACTTC.

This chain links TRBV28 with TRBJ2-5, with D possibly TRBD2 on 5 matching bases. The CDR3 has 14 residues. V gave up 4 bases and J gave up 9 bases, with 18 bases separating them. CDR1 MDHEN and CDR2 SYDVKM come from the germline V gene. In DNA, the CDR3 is TGTGCCAGCAGTTCCGGACGGCGGGCCCCGGCCCAGTACTTC. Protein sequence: CASSSGRRAPAQYF.

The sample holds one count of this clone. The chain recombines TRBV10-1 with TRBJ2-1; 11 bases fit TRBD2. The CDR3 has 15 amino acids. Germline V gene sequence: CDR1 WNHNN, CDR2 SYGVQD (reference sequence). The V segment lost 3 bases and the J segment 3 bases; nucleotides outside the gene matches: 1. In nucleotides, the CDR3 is TGCGCCAGCAGTGACGGGACTAGCGGCTACAATGAGCAGTTCTTC. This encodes CASSDGTSGYNEQFF.

Here the CDR3 reads CASSYTDSNYGYTF. DNA for the CDR3: TGTGCCAGCAGTTACACTGACAGTAACTATGGCTACACCTTC. The gene calls are TRBV6-5 and TRBJ1-2, with D possibly matching TRBD1 (5 bases). The CDR3 contains 14 residues. CDR1 is MNHEY and CDR2 is SVGAGI in the germline V gene. V lost 2 bases to trimming and J lost 1 base, with 8 bases between them.

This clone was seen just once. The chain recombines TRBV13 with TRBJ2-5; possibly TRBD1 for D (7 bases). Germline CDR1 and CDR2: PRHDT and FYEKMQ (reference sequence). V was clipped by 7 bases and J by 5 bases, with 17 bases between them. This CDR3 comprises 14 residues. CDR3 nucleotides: TGTGCCAGCACTACCAGGGGGGAAAAGGAGACCCAGTACTTC. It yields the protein CASTTRGEKETQYF. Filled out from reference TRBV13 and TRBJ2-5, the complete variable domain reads AAGVIQSPRHLIKEKRETATLKCYPIPRHDTVYWYQQGPGQDPQFLISFYEKMQSDKGSIPDRFSAQQFSDYHSELNMSSLELGDSALYFCASTTRGEKETQYFGPGTRLLVL.

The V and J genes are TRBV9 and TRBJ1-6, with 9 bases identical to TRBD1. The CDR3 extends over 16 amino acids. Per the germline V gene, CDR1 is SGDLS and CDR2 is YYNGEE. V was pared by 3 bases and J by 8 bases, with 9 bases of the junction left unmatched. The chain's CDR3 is CASSAQGARADSPLHF. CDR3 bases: TGTGCCAGCAGCGCACAGGGGGCGCGGGCGGATTCACCCCTCCACTTT.

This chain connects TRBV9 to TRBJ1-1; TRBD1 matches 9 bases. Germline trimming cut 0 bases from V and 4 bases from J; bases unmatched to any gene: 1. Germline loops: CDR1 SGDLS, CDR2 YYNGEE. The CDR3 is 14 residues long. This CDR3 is CASSVEDRGTEAFF. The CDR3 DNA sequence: TGTGCCAGCAGCGTAGAGGACAGGGGCACTGAAGCTTTCTTT.

CDR3 sequence: CASSPGLAGGEQFF. In DNA, the CDR3 is TGTGCCAGCAGCCCGGGACTAGCGGGAGGTGAGCAGTTCTTC. This chain connects TRBV7-2 to TRBJ2-1, with 15 positions matching TRBD2. J lost 9 bases, V lost 5 bases, and 2 bases had no gene match. This CDR3 has 14 residues. Germline CDR1 is SGHTA and CDR2 is FQGNSA.

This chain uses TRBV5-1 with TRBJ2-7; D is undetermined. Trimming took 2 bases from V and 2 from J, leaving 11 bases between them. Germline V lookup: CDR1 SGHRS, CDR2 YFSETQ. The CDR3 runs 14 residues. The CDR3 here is CASSFKTQTYEQYF. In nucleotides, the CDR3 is TGCGCCAGCAGCTTCAAAACTCAAACCTACGAGCAGTACTTC.

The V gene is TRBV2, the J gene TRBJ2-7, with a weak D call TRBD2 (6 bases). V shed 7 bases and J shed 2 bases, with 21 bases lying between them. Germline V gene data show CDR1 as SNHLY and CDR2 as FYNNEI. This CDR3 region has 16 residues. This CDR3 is CASIFPRRGEAYEQYF. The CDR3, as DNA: TGTGCCAGCATCTTCCCACGGCGGGGTGAGGCCTACGAGCAGTACTTC.

The CDR3 region is CASSPGLMRQPQHF. In DNA, the CDR3 is TGTGCCAGCAGTCCAGGGTTGATGAGGCAGCCCCAGCATTTT. V is TRBV4-2 and J is TRBJ1-5, with D possibly matching TRBD1 (5 bases). The CDR3 is 14 amino acids. CDR1 and CDR2 from the germline V gene are LGHNA and YNFKEQ. V was pared by 6 bases and J by 7 bases, with 16 bases between.

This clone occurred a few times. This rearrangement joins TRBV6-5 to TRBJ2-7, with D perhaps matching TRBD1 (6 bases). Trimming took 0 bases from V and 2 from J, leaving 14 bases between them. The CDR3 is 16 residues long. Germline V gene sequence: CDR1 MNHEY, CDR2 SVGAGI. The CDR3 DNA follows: TGTGCCAGCAGTTACTCGGGGGCACGGCAGACCTACGAGCAGTACTTC. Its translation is CASSYSGARQTYEQYF.

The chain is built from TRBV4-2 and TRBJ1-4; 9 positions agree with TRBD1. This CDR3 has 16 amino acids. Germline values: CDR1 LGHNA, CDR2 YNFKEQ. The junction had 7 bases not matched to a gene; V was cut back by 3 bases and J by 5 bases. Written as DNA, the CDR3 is TGTGCCAGCAGCCAGGAGGGGGGGACAGGGAATGAAAAACTGTTTTTT. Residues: CASSQEGGTGNEKLFF.

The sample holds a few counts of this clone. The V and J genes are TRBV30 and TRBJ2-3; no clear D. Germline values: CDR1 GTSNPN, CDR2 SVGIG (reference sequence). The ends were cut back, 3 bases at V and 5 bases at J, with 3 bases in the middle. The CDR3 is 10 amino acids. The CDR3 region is CAWSGDTQYF. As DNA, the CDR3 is TGTGCCTGGAGCGGAGATACGCAGTATTTT.

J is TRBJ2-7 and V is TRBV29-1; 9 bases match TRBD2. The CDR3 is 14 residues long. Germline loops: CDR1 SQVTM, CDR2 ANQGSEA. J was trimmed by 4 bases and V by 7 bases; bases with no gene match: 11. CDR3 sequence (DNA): TGCAGCGGGGGGGCGGGAGGGTCACCATACGAGCAGTACTTC. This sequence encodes CSGGAGGSPYEQYF.

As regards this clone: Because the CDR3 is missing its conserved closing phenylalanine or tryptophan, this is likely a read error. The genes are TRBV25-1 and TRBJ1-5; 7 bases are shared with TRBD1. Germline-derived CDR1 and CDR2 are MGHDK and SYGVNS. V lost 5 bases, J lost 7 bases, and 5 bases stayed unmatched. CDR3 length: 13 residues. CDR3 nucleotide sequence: TGTGCCAGCAGTATAGACAGGGACCAGCCCCAGCATCTT. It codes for CASSIDRDQPQHL.

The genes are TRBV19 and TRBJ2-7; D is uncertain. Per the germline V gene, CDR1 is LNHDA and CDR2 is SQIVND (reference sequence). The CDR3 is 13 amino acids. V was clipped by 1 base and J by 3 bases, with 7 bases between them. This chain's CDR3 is CASSIVYLYEQYF. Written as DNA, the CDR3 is TGTGCCAGTAGTATAGTATATCTCTACGAGCAGTACTTC.

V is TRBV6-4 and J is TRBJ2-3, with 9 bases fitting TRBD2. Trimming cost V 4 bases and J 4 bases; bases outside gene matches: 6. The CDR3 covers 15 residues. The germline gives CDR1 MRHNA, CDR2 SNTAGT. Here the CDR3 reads CASSVIAGAADTQYF. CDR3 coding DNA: TGTGCCAGCAGTGTTATAGCGGGAGCAGCAGATACGCAGTATTTT.

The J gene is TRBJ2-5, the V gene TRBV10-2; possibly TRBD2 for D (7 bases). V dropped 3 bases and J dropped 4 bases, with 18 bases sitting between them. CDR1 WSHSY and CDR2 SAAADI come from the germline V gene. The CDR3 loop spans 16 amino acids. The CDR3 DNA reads TGCGCCAGCAGTGACAGGATAAGGGGGGGGAGAGAGACCCAGTACTTC. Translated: CASSDRIRGGRETQYF.

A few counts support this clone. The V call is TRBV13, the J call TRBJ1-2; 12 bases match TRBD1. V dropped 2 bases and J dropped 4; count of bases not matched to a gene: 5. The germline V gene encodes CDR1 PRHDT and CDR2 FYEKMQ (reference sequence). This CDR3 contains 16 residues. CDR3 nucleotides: TGTGCCAGCAGCTTACGGGGACAGGGGGCCAGCTATGGCTACACCTTC. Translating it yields CASSLRGQGASYGYTF.

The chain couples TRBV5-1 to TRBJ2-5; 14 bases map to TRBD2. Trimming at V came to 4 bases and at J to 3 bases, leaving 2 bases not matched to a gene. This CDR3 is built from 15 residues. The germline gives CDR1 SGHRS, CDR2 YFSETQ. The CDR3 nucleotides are TGCGCCAGCAGCCAGGGACTAGCGGGAGAAGAGACCCAGTACTTC. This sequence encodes CASSQGLAGEETQYF.

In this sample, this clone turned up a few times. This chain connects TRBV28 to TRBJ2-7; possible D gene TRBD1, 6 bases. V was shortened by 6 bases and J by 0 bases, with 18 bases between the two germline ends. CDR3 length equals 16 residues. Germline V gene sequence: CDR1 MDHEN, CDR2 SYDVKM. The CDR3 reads CASSPFRGDLSYEQYF. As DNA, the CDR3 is TGTGCCAGCAGCCCTTTCAGGGGCGATCTCTCCTACGAGCAGTACTTC.

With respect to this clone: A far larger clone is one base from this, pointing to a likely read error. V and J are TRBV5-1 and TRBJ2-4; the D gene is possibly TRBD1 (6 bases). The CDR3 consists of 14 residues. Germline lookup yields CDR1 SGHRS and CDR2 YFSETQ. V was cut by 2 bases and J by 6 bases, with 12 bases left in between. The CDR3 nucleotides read TGCGCCAGCAGCTTAGGAACAGGGCCAAACATTCAGTACTTC. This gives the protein CASSLGTGPNIQYF.